The following is a TCR beta chain sequence with its context. The study counted Cohort 3 donors as recovered given two negative PCRs, clearance, or symptom resolution. This entry is derived from a study of blood T cell repertoires in COVID-19. Sequencing used immunoSEQ multiplex PCR; TCRdb keeps in-frame clones, though not all of them. The sample shows approximately 260,000 clones, 85% to 90% of them seen only once. The sample consisted of PBMCs or T cells enriched from blood (not recorded which). The sequence derives from a woman in her sixties who had recovered from COVID-19.

The CDR3 here is CASSRQDNQPQHF. CDR3 sequence (DNA): TGTGCCAGCTCACGACAGGACAATCAGCCCCAGCATTTT. J is TRBJ1-5 and V is TRBV18; a weak D match, TRBD1 (6 bases). The V end lost 4 bases, the J end lost 3 bases, and 7 bases lay between the germline ends. The V gene's germline CDR1 is KGHSH and CDR2 LQKENI. This CDR3 is 13 amino acids long.